The 27 T cell receptor beta chains below come from one sample, sequenced in a study of T cells in Graves' hyperthyroidism and ophthalmopathy. RNA transcripts provided the source from which TCR beta CDR3 regions were amplified. The HTBI primer set served for first-round RT-PCR of the TCR CDR3. In TCRdb, the multiplex PCR reads were re-called with MiXCR into one record per CDR3 protein. The sample consists of 250,000 to 300,000 distinct CDR3 sequences, about 19% of them appearing once. The source material was blood. The origin of the receptors is a man aged 50-60 years with Graves' ophthalmopathy.

This clonotype was seen repeatedly, ten times or more. CDR3 amino acids: CACWTGWRGTNEKLFF. The CDR3 bases are TGTGCCTGTTGGACAGGTTGGAGGGGCACTAATGAAAAACTGTTTTTT. This chain uses TRBV30 with TRBJ1-4; 7 bases match TRBD1. The CDR3 consists of 16 residues. Germline loops: CDR1 GTSNPN, CDR2 SVGIG (reference sequence). With 6 bases clipped from V and 2 bases from J, the junction kept 12 bases outside the gene matches.

This clonotype has more than one count but fewer than ten. The rearrangement joins TRBV3-1 to TRBJ2-4; 7 bases map to TRBD2. The length of the CDR3 is 15 residues. The germline V gene encodes CDR1 LGHDT and CDR2 YNNKEL (reference sequence). V was clipped by 1 base and J by 3 bases; unmatched bases: 3. In DNA, the CDR3 is TGTGCCAGCAGCCAAGCGGGAGGAGACAAAAACATTCAGTACTTC. The encoded protein is CASSQAGGDKNIQYF.

This clonotype was recorded at least ten times. The chain carries TRBV2 and TRBJ2-5, with D unresolved. Trimming cost V 5 bases and J 5 bases, with 12 bases left between them. The germline V gene has CDR1 SNHLY and CDR2 FYNNEI. The CDR3 runs to 13 residues. CDR3 in DNA: TGTGCCAGCAGTAGACTGGTAGGCGAGACCCAGTACTTC. Translation: CASSRLVGETQYF.

The sample holds a few counts of this clonotype. The V call is TRBV6-6, the J call TRBJ1-2; D possibly corresponds to TRBD1 (5 bases). The CDR3 contains 12 residues. Between the trimmed V and J ends, which lost 2 bases and 10 bases, there was a span of 11 bases. Germline lookup yields CDR1 MNHNY and CDR2 SVGAGI (reference sequence). The CDR3: CASSYGGNDYTF. The CDR3 bases are TGTGCCAGCAGTTACGGGGGGAATGACTACACCTTC.

This clonotype was counted a few times. A much bigger clone sits one base away, suggesting this may be a read error. The chain combines TRBV28 with TRBJ2-1; D is ambiguous. CDR1 is MDHEN and CDR2 is SYDVKM in the germline V gene. The length of the CDR3 is 14 residues. The CDR3 here is CAGSFVLPDNEQFF. The CDR3 nucleotides read TGTGCCGGCAGTTTTGTGTTGCCCGACAATGAGCAGTTCTTC.

This clonotype was recorded many times. The chain has TRBV18 and TRBJ2-3; 12 bases fit TRBD2. Germline values: CDR1 KGHSH, CDR2 LQKENI. This CDR3 is 15 amino acids long. J lost 5 bases, V lost 3 bases, and 3 bases had no gene match. The CDR3 nucleotides are TGTGCCAGCTCACCGGAACTAGCGGGAGGAGATACGCAGTATTTT. This translates into CASSPELAGGDTQYF.

J is TRBJ2-7 and V is TRBV19; TRBD1 matches at 9 bases. V lost 4 bases and J lost 6; bases outside the gene matches: 13. The CDR3 is made up of 16 amino acids. Germline V gene data show CDR1 as LNHDA and CDR2 as SQIVND (reference sequence). In DNA form, the CDR3 reads TGTGCCAGTAGTAAACACTCCGGGACAGGGATACGCGAGCAGTACTTC. Translated: CASSKHSGTGIREQYF.

This clonotype was counted a single time. V and J are TRBV20-1 and TRBJ2-5; 12 bases match TRBD2. This CDR3 contains 14 residues. Trimming took 6 bases from V and 2 from J; bases not matched to a gene: 4. The germline V gene encodes CDR1 DFQATT and CDR2 SNEGSKA (reference sequence). CDR3 sequence: CSATGTSGQETQYF. The CDR3 bases are TGCAGTGCCACCGGGACTAGCGGGCAAGAGACCCAGTACTTC.

This chain uses TRBV14 with TRBJ2-7; TRBD2 might be the D (5 bases). V shed 2 bases and J shed 6 bases, with 8 bases lying between them. The CDR3 spans 12 residues. From germline, CDR1 is SGHDN and CDR2 FVKESK. The CDR3 sequence: CASSQSGGEQYF. The CDR3 DNA follows: TGTGCCAGCAGCCAATCAGGAGGCGAGCAGTACTTC.

The chain links TRBV10-3 to TRBJ1-5; D is unresolved. V shed 3 bases and J shed 4 bases, with 7 bases lying between them. This CDR3 region has 13 residues. In germline, CDR1 is ENHRY, CDR2 SYGVKD. CDR3 in amino acids: CAISELRNQPQHF. The CDR3 bases are TGTGCCATCAGTGAATTGAGAAATCAGCCCCAGCATTTT.

This clonotype was detected ten times or more. This chain uses TRBV6-1 with TRBJ1-1; no firm D call. CDR1 and CDR2 (germline): MNHNS, SASEGT. The CDR3 has 15 amino acids. Trimming left V 8 bases short and J 2 bases short, with 18 bases between. The CDR3 region is CASVERQSTNTEAFF. The CDR3 DNA sequence: TGTGCCAGCGTCGAAAGGCAGTCAACCAACACTGAAGCTTTCTTT.

The sample holds many counts of this clonotype. V usage is TRBV11-2 and J usage is TRBJ1-2; the D is unclear. From germline, CDR1 is SGHAT and CDR2 FQNNGV. The CDR3 spans 14 residues. V was trimmed by 1 base and J by 0 bases, leaving 6 bases between them. The CDR3 DNA sequence: TGTGCCAGCAGCTTAGTGGAGGCTAACTATGGCTACACCTTC. Amino acids: CASSLVEANYGYTF.

This clonotype came up a few times. This rearrangement joins TRBV9 to TRBJ1-2, with D maybe TRBD1 (6 bases). CDR3 length: 16 residues. CDR1 is SGDLS, CDR2 YYNGEE, per germline. V gave up 0 bases and J gave up 4 bases, with 16 bases separating them. The CDR3 protein is CASSVGGGGRFYGYTF. Here the CDR3 DNA reads TGTGCCAGCAGCGTAGGCGGTGGGGGCCGGTTCTATGGCTACACCTTC.

This clonotype has at least ten counts. The V gene is TRBV11-2, the J gene TRBJ2-7, with TRBD1 matching 10 bases. The J segment lost 6 bases and the V segment lost 4 bases, leaving 18 bases of the junction unmatched. Germline V gives CDR1 SGHAT, CDR2 FQNNGV. The CDR3 length is 18 residues. The CDR3 region is CASSSPGTGVGISPEQYF. Written as DNA, the CDR3 is TGTGCCAGCAGCTCCCCCGGGACAGGGGTAGGAATCTCTCCCGAGCAGTACTTC.

In this sample, this clonotype turned up many times. The V and J genes are TRBV11-2 and TRBJ2-1, with a possible D match to TRBD2 (6 bases). Germline V gene data show CDR1 as SGHAT and CDR2 as FQNNGV. This CDR3 spans 12 amino acids. Between the trimmed V and J ends, which lost 0 bases and 13 bases, there was a span of 10 bases. CDR3: CASSLEWDFQFF. The CDR3 bases are TGTGCCAGCAGCTTAGAGTGGGACTTTCAGTTCTTC.

This sequence joins TRBV29-1 and TRBJ2-7; D is unclear. Germline V lookup: CDR1 SQVTM, CDR2 ANQGSEA. V lost 4 bases to trimming and J lost 2 bases, with 9 bases between them. The CDR3 is 12 amino acids. This CDR3 is CSVANSPYEQYF. Here the CDR3 DNA reads TGCAGCGTTGCTAACAGCCCCTACGAGCAGTACTTC.

J is TRBJ1-1 and V is TRBV20-1, with TRBD1 as a possible D gene (5 bases). The CDR3 extends over 16 amino acids. Germline assignment: CDR1 DFQATT and CDR2 SNEGSKA (reference sequence). V was trimmed by 6 bases and J by 1 base, leaving 21 bases between them. In DNA, the CDR3 is TGCAGTGCGAGACCCCGGTCGAGGGGCCCGAACACTGAAGCTTTCTTT. Translating it yields CSARPRSRGPNTEAFF.

This clonotype has ten or more counts. V usage is TRBV7-2 and J usage is TRBJ2-1; no firm D call. The germline V and J ends were trimmed by 5 bases and 5 bases, with 19 bases remaining between them. Germline V gives CDR1 SGHTA, CDR2 FQGNSA. The CDR3 runs to 16 residues. The CDR3 DNA reads TGTGCCAGCAGCCCCGGTGGGCAGTCCGCACACAATGAGCAGTTCTTC. This sequence encodes CASSPGGQSAHNEQFF.

The J gene is TRBJ2-5, the V gene TRBV19; tentative D call: TRBD1 (5 bases). V lost 6 bases, J lost 2 bases, and 13 bases lay in between. Germline-derived CDR1 and CDR2 are LNHDA and SQIVND (reference sequence). The CDR3 has 14 residues. CDR3: CASRKGRGQETQYF. The CDR3 bases are TGTGCCAGTAGAAAAGGAAGGGGACAAGAGACCCAGTACTTC.

The CDR3, as DNA: TGTGCCAGCAGCCGCCGAGGGGACTACTCTGGAAACACCATATATTTT. Its protein product is CASSRRGDYSGNTIYF. The chain is built from TRBV27 and TRBJ1-3, with a weak D call TRBD1 (5 bases). CDR1 and CDR2 (germline): MNHEY, SMNVEV (reference sequence). Trimming pared 6 bases from V and 0 bases from J, leaving 15 bases between. CDR3 size: 16 residues.

Ten or more counts support this clonotype. This chain connects TRBV2 to TRBJ2-1; TRBD2 might be the D (6 bases). The V gene lost 0 bases and the J gene lost 0 bases, with 9 bases spanning the gap. Germline-derived CDR1 and CDR2 are SNHLY and FYNNEI. The CDR3 is 16 residues long. CDR3 nucleotide sequence: TGTGCCAGCAGTGAAGCGGAGACTAGCTCCTACAATGAGCAGTTCTTC. Its translation is CASSEAETSSYNEQFF.

This clonotype occurred a few times. The gene calls are TRBV19 and TRBJ1-1; D gene ambiguous. Germline loops: CDR1 LNHDA, CDR2 SQIVND (reference sequence). Trimming stripped 7 bases from V and 0 bases from J, with 24 bases between. This CDR3 spans 18 amino acids. CDR3 sequence: CASNWHAETVLVNTEAFF. For the CDR3, the DNA is TGTGCCAGTAACTGGCACGCGGAGACGGTTTTGGTGAACACTGAAGCTTTCTTT.

This clonotype was counted ten times or more. The rearrangement uses TRBV6-1 and TRBJ1-5; D unresolved. Germline V gene lookup returns CDR1 MNHNS and CDR2 SASEGT. This CDR3 is 13 amino acids long. Trimming left V 7 bases short and J 7 bases short, with 14 bases between. CDR3 residues: CASIEAAGQPQHF. The CDR3 DNA reads TGTGCCAGCATCGAGGCGGCGGGACAGCCCCAGCATTTT.

This chain connects TRBV6-1 to TRBJ2-1; 9 nucleotides match TRBD2. This CDR3 has 15 amino acids. Germline CDR1 reads MNHNS; CDR2 reads SASEGT. Losses at the gene ends were 6 bases for V and 7 bases for J; bases not matched to a gene: 10. The CDR3 nucleotides are TGTGCCAGCAGCTCTGGACTAGCGAATCTTAATGAGCAGTTCTTC. As protein: CASSSGLANLNEQFF.

This clonotype appeared many times. The chain combines TRBV30 with TRBJ1-1; no clear D. V lost 0 bases and J lost 1, with 9 bases in between. This CDR3 contains 14 residues. Germline values: CDR1 GTSNPN, CDR2 SVGIG (reference sequence). The CDR3 protein is CAWSVLGGNTEAFF. The CDR3 nucleotides read TGTGCCTGGAGTGTACTCGGAGGGAACACTGAAGCTTTCTTT.

This clonotype appeared many times. The rearrangement joins TRBV30 to TRBJ1-1; D remains ambiguous. The CDR3 is made up of 11 amino acids. CDR1 and CDR2 (germline): GTSNPN, SVGIG (reference sequence). Trimming removed 0 bases at V and 7 bases at J, with 6 bases between. The DNA of the CDR3 is TGTGCCTGGAGTGTGTCCGTTGAAGCTTTCTTT. This codes for CAWSVSVEAFF.

The sample holds many counts of this clonotype. V is TRBV24-1 and J is TRBJ2-7; D remains ambiguous. The germline gives CDR1 KGHDR, CDR2 SFDVKD. Between the trimmed V and J ends, which lost 2 bases and 2 bases, there was a span of 9 bases. The CDR3 covers 14 residues. The CDR3 bases are TGTGCCACCAGTGATTCGACAAGTCCCTACGAGCAGTACTTC. It encodes CATSDSTSPYEQYF.